The 2 T cell receptor beta chains in this list originate from one sample, sequenced in a study of CD8+ T cells in alopecia areata. The sequencing template was cDNA reverse transcribed from extracted RNA. The repertoire was sequenced with immunoSEQ multiplex PCR; TCRdb's copy has only in-frame clones and lacks some. In the table there are 200,000 or so clones, roughly 57% of which are singletons. The sequenced sample was CD4+ T cells sorted from blood, obtained at week 0. Receptors were obtained from a human donor with alopecia areata.

Regarding this clone: The sample has other DNA sequences that encode this CDR3 too. The gene calls are TRBV7-9 and TRBJ2-5, with a tentative D call TRBD2 (5 bases). Germline CDR1 SEHNR, CDR2 FQNEAQ (reference sequence). Trimming stripped 1 base from V and 5 bases from J, with 8 bases between. The CDR3 loop spans 13 amino acids. CDR3 DNA: TGTGCCAGCAGCTTAGGTGGGAGTGAGACCCAGTACTTC. This sequence encodes CASSLGGSETQYF.

The V and J genes are TRBV5-1 and TRBJ1-1; D is undetermined. From germline, CDR1 is SGHRS and CDR2 YFSETQ. The CDR3 contains 13 residues. The ends were cut back, 1 base at V and 1 base at J, with 5 bases in the middle. DNA of the CDR3: TGCGCCAGCAGCTTGTGGTGGAACACTGAAGCTTTCTTT. It specifies CASSLWWNTEAFF.